The 16 T cell receptor beta chains below come from one sample, sequenced in a study of early T cells in non-severe SARS-CoV-2 infection. TCRdb redid the calling of the 5' RACE reads with MiXCR, one entry per CDR3 protein. The sample consists of some 80,000 distinct CDR3 sequences, 12% to 15% of them appearing once. The sequenced sample consisted of whole blood. The receptors here all came from an adult who was a healthcare worker with PCR-confirmed SARS-CoV-2 infection or an uninfected control (not recorded which).

V and J are TRBV20-1 and TRBJ2-5; no clear D gene. This CDR3 is 17 amino acids long. Trimming took off 0 bases at V and 0 bases at J, with 17 bases between the two ends. In germline, CDR1 is DFQATT, CDR2 SNEGSKA (reference sequence). In DNA, the CDR3 is TGCAGTGCTAGAGATCCCGGACCGACCAGGTACCAAGAGACCCAGTACTTC. It is translated as CSARDPGPTRYQETQYF.

V is TRBV5-1 and J is TRBJ1-2; no clear D gene. CDR3 length equals 12 residues. V lost 5 bases and J lost 8, with 13 bases in between. The V gene's germline CDR1 is SGHRS and CDR2 YFSETQ. DNA for the CDR3: TGCGCCAGCAGACCAGAGCCCGGCGGCTACACCTTC. It yields the protein CASRPEPGGYTF.

This clonotype was counted only a few times. V usage is TRBV5-1 and J usage is TRBJ1-1; D unresolved. The CDR3 has 12 amino acids. In germline, CDR1 is SGHRS, CDR2 YFSETQ. Trimming stripped 5 bases from V and 4 bases from J, with 9 bases between. This CDR3 is CASRGSGTEAFF. The DNA for the CDR3 is TGCGCCAGCAGGGGAAGTGGCACTGAAGCTTTCTTT.

This clonotype was counted ten times or more. This rearrangement joins TRBV4-3 to TRBJ1-5, with D hard to call. The germline V gene has CDR1 LGHNA and CDR2 YSLEER. V dropped 0 bases and J dropped 0 bases, with 6 bases sitting between them. This CDR3 spans 15 amino acids. The DNA of the CDR3 is TGCGCCAGCAGCCAAGAACCAGTTAGCAATCAGCCCCAGCATTTT. This codes for CASSQEPVSNQPQHF.

This clonotype was detected once. This may be a read error: a much more frequent sequence differs by one nucleotide. This rearrangement joins TRBV14 to TRBJ2-5; D ambiguous. Germline CDR1 and CDR2: SGHDN and FVKESK. The CDR3 is 13 residues long. CDR3 sequence reads: CTSSHYVEETQYF. The CDR3 bases are TGTACCAGCAGCCACTACGTGGAAGAGACCCAGTACTTC.

The V call is TRBV5-1, the J call TRBJ1-1, with D tentatively TRBD1 (5 bases). This CDR3 spans 14 amino acids. CDR1 is SGHRS and CDR2 is YFSETQ in the germline V gene. The germline V and J ends were trimmed by 4 bases and 3 bases, with 13 bases remaining between them. CDR3 nucleotides: TGCGCCAGCAGCCTAGGGACCTCGTACACTGAAGCTTTCTTT. Amino acid sequence: CASSLGTSYTEAFF.

This clonotype was observed a few times. The gene calls are TRBV20-1 and TRBJ1-5, with TRBD1 as a possible D gene (6 bases). CDR3 length: 13 amino acids. V was clipped by 6 bases and J by 6 bases, with 15 bases between them. Germline assignment: CDR1 DFQATT and CDR2 SNEGSKA (reference sequence). As DNA, the CDR3 is TGCAGTGCCACACAGGGAATAGCTCAGCCCCAGCATTTT. It translates to CSATQGIAQPQHF.

In its sample, this clonotype was seen many times. The rearrangement links TRBV20-1 to TRBJ2-3; the match to TRBD1 covers 11 bases. The CDR3 covers 15 residues. CDR1 is DFQATT, CDR2 SNEGSKA, per germline (reference sequence). Trimming took 5 bases from V and 3 from J; bases not matched to a gene: 7. CDR3 in DNA: TGCAGTGCTCGACGTGGGACAGGGGGTACAGATACGCAGTATTTT. Translation gives CSARRGTGGTDTQYF.

In this sample, this clonotype turned up a few times. This sequence joins TRBV6-1 and TRBJ2-5, with D perhaps TRBD1 (6 bases). Germline V gives CDR1 MNHNS, CDR2 SASEGT. The CDR3 is 14 amino acids. With 4 bases removed from V and 5 bases from J, the gap between germline ends came to 14 bases. The DNA for the CDR3 is TGTGCCAGCAGTGGTCTGGGACAACCGGAGACCCAGTACTTC. Amino acid sequence: CASSGLGQPETQYF.

This chain connects TRBV6-5 to TRBJ1-1; D is unclear. This CDR3 is 13 amino acids long. Between the trimmed V and J ends, which lost 6 bases and 2 bases, there was a span of 10 bases. Germline loops: CDR1 MNHEY, CDR2 SVGAGI. This CDR3 reads CASSRDINTEAFF. In nucleotides, the CDR3 is TGTGCCAGCAGCCGCGACATCAACACTGAAGCTTTCTTT.

This chain links TRBV29-1 with TRBJ1-1; no definite D call. The V end lost 7 bases, the J end lost 8 bases, and 17 bases lay between the germline ends. The CDR3 consists of 12 residues. The germline V gene has CDR1 SQVTM and CDR2 ANQGSEA. The CDR3 here is CSAQLRTHEAFF. The CDR3 region has the DNA TGCAGCGCCCAACTTCGAACCCACGAAGCTTTCTTT.

In its sample, this clonotype was seen a few times. In DNA, the CDR3 is TGTGCCATCAGTGACGCAGGGAGCAACACCGGGGAGCTGTTTTTT. Protein: CAISDAGSNTGELFF. The chain uses TRBV10-3 and TRBJ2-2; D is possibly TRBD1 or TRBD2 (5 bases each). Germline V gene lookup returns CDR1 ENHRY and CDR2 SYGVKD. The CDR3 consists of 15 residues. The V and J ends lost 3 bases and 2 bases respectively, with 10 bases between them.

The chain is built from TRBV9 and TRBJ2-2; D not resolved. Germline V gives CDR1 SGDLS, CDR2 YYNGEE. The V and J ends lost 3 bases and 2 bases respectively, with 5 bases between them. CDR3 size: 13 residues. The CDR3 region is CASSEFNTGELFF. CDR3 DNA sequence: TGTGCCAGCAGCGAGTTCAACACCGGGGAGCTGTTTTTT. The entire variable domain, with the rest obtained from reference TRBV9 and TRBJ2-2, is as follows: DSGVTQTPKHLITATGQRVTLRCSPRSGDLSVYWYQQSLDQGLQFLIQYYNGEERAKGNILERFSAQQFPDLHSELNLSSLELGDSALYFCASSEFNTGELFFGEGSRLTVL.

V and J are TRBV9 and TRBJ1-5; D gene uncertain. Looked up from germline, CDR1 is SGDLS and CDR2 is YYNGEE. The CDR3 totals 15 residues. Trimming removed 4 bases from V and 0 bases from J, with 11 bases in between. The CDR3, as DNA: TGTGCCAGCAGCCCCCGGGCCGATAGCAATCAGCCCCAGCATTTT. Residues: CASSPRADSNQPQHF.

This clonotype has a handful of counts. V usage is TRBV12-3 or TRBV12-4 and J usage is TRBJ2-3, with a tentative D call TRBD2 (5 bases). V gave up 5 bases and J gave up 8 bases, with 14 bases separating them. The CDR3 is 13 amino acids. CDR3 sequence reads: CASSSSLSGTQYF. In DNA, the CDR3 is TGTGCCAGCAGTAGTTCCCTGAGCGGTACGCAGTATTTT.

CDR3: CASSTGTSGRSTDTQYF. The CDR3 DNA reads as TGTGCCAGCTCCACCGGGACTAGCGGGAGGAGCACAGATACGCAGTATTTT. The chain recombines TRBV18 with TRBJ2-3; 15 bases map to TRBD2. The germline gives CDR1 KGHSH, CDR2 LQKENI. Trimming removed 6 bases from V and 0 bases from J; junction bases left unmatched: 4. The CDR3 length is 17 residues.